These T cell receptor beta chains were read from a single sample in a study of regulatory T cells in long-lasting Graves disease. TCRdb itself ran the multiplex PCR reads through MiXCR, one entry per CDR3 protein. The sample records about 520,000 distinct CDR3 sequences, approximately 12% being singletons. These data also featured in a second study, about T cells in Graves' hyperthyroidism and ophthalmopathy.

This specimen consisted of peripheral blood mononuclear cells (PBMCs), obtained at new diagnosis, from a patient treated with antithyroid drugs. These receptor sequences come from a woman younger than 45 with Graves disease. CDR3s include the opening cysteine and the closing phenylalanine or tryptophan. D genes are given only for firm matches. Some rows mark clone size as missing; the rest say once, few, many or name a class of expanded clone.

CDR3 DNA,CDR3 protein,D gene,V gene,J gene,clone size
TGTGCCAGTAGGGGGGCAGGGAAGAAAGGCACAGATACGCAGTATTTT,CASRGAGKKGTDTQYF,NA,TRBV19,TRBJ2-3,NA
TGTGCCACCAGCAGAGGTAACCCTAGGTTGGGAAACAATGAGCAGTTCTTC,CATSRGNPRLGNNEQFF,NA,TRBV15,TRBJ2-1,once
TGTGCCAGCAGCTTGGTGAGGACGGAAAGCTCCTACGAGCAGTACTTC,CASSLVRTESSYEQYF,NA,TRBV5-6,TRBJ2-7,many
TGTGCCACCAGCAGATGGGACAGGAATCAGCCCCAGCATTTT,CATSRWDRNQPQHF,TRBD1,TRBV15,TRBJ1-5,few
TGTGCCAGCAGCGGAGAGGTGACCGGGGAGCTGTTTTTT,CASSGEVTGELFF,NA,TRBV27,TRBJ2-2,many
TGCAGCGTCGGGGGGACTAGCGGGGCTACAGATACGCAGTATTTT,CSVGGTSGATDTQYF,TRBD2,TRBV29-1,TRBJ2-3,many
TGTGCCAGCAGCTTTGACAGGGAAGGGACCGGGGAGCTGTTTTTT,CASSFDREGTGELFF,TRBD1,TRBV9,TRBJ2-2,few
TGTGCCAGCAGCTCAGAGGGAATAGCCAAAAACATTCAGTACTTC,CASSSEGIAKNIQYF,NA,TRBV28,TRBJ2-4,many
TGTGCCAGCAGTTTTAGAGGTCCGCAGCGAGGCTACACCTTC,CASSFRGPQRGYTF,NA,TRBV28,TRBJ1-2,NA
TGTGCCAGCAGTTTCCGGTCCTATTCCTACGAGCAGTACTTC,CASSFRSYSYEQYF,NA,TRBV27,TRBJ2-7,many
TGTGCCAGCATGTTGGGGAATGAGCAGTTCTTC,CASMLGNEQFF,NA,TRBV28,TRBJ2-1,few
TGTGCCAGCAGCCCGTTCGTTGGTGGGGAGCTGTTTTTT,CASSPFVGGELFF,NA,TRBV11-2,TRBJ2-2,many
TGTGCCAGCAGCTCCCTGACACGACATTGGGAGCTGTTTTTT,CASSSLTRHWELFF,NA,TRBV13,TRBJ2-2,many
TGTGCCAGCAGCTTAAATCTGATCAATTCACCCCTCCACTTT,CASSLNLINSPLHF,NA,TRBV7-9,TRBJ1-6,NA
TGTGCCAGCAGTTTTGAGAAAGCGGGAGTTTACAATGAGCAGTTCTTC,CASSFEKAGVYNEQFF,TRBD2,TRBV28,TRBJ2-1,many
TGTGCCAGCAGGGTTGGGGCGGCCCGCAATCAGCCCCAGCATTTT,CASRVGAARNQPQHF,NA,TRBV2,TRBJ1-5,NA
TGTGCCAGCAGCTTAAACAGGGAAGTCGGTGGCTACACCTTC,CASSLNREVGGYTF,NA,TRBV7-2,TRBJ1-2,many
TGCAGTGCTATCTTGACAGGGGGGGTCTCCTACGAGCAGTACTTC,CSAILTGGVSYEQYF,TRBD1,TRBV20-1,TRBJ2-7,NA
TGTGCCAGCAGTGAAATGGGCTTTGGGTCACCCCTCCACTTT,CASSEMGFGSPLHF,NA,TRBV2,TRBJ1-6,many
TGCAGTGCTAGTGTTCCCTCGGACTATCCCTACAATGAGCAGTTCTTC,CSASVPSDYPYNEQFF,NA,TRBV20-1,TRBJ2-1,many
TGTGCCAGCAGCCTGGCAGGTTCCGGAGCTTTCTTT,CASSLAGSGAFF,NA,TRBV3-1,TRBJ1-1,many
TGTGCCAGCAGTTTAAATTGGTACAATGAGCAGTTCTTC,CASSLNWYNEQFF,NA,TRBV27,TRBJ2-1,many
TGTGCCAGCTCTCTCGGGACAGTGCATTCACCCCTCCACTTT,CASSLGTVHSPLHF,TRBD1,TRBV28,TRBJ1-6,many
TGCGCCAGCAGACCCCCGGGACAGAAGAACACTGAAGCTTTCTTT,CASRPPGQKNTEAFF,TRBD1,TRBV2,TRBJ1-1,many
TGTGCCAGCAGGGGGGCTAGCGGGGCCTACGAGCAGTACTTC,CASRGASGAYEQYF,TRBD2,TRBV28,TRBJ2-7,many
TGTGCCACCCACGAAGGACAGAGCATGAACACTGAAGCTTTCTTT,CATHEGQSMNTEAFF,NA,TRBV10-3,TRBJ1-1,many
TGTGCCAGCAGTAACAGGGCCTCGAACACCGGGGAGCTGTTTTTT,CASSNRASNTGELFF,NA,TRBV25-1,TRBJ2-2,NA
TGTGCCAGCAGTGAGCTCCTAGGACGTAGCTCCTACAATGAGCAGTTCTTC,CASSELLGRSSYNEQFF,NA,TRBV2,TRBJ2-1,many
TGTGCCAGCAGCTTGGCGGACAGTAATCAGCCCCAGCATTTT,CASSLADSNQPQHF,NA,TRBV5-6,TRBJ1-5,many
TGTGCCATCAGTGGGGGACTAGCGGGCCCGGACGAGCAGTACTTC,CAISGGLAGPDEQYF,TRBD2,TRBV10-3,TRBJ2-7,once
TGTGCCAGCAGCTTAGCTCCGAGCGGGAGAGCCGAGCAGTACTTC,CASSLAPSGRAEQYF,TRBD2,TRBV7-3,TRBJ2-7,NA
TGTGCCTGGACCTTCTCTGGAAACACCATATATTTT,CAWTFSGNTIYF,NA,TRBV30,TRBJ1-3,many
TGTGCCAGCAGCCAAGTCGGCGAGGGCAACATTCAGTACTTC,CASSQVGEGNIQYF,NA,TRBV3-1,TRBJ2-4,many
TGTGCCAGTAGTATTGCTGGGAACTCCTACGAGCAGTACTTC,CASSIAGNSYEQYF,NA,TRBV19,TRBJ2-7,few
TGTGCCACCAGCAGAGATGGGGATCAGCCCCAGCATTTT,CATSRDGDQPQHF,NA,TRBV15,TRBJ1-5,many
TGTGCCAGCAGGGCAGAGCGGGATACGCAGTATTTT,CASRAERDTQYF,NA,TRBV2,TRBJ2-3,many
TGCGCCAGCAGTTTCGACAGCGCGTCTCTCTATGGCTACACCTTC,CASSFDSASLYGYTF,NA,TRBV5-1,TRBJ1-2,many
TGTGCCAGCAGCCAACATAGCGGGACCCCCTACAATGAGCAGTTCTTC,CASSQHSGTPYNEQFF,TRBD2,TRBV7-9,TRBJ2-1,few
TGCGCCAGCAGCCAAGAGAGACCGGGACAGGGGCGAGATACGCAGTATTTT,CASSQERPGQGRDTQYF,TRBD1,TRBV4-3,TRBJ2-3,NA
TGTGCCAGCAGTTCGAGCAGGGCGAATTCACCCCTCCACTTT,CASSSSRANSPLHF,NA,TRBV6-2/TRBV6-3,TRBJ1-6,many
TGCAGCGTGGACAGTTACACTGAAGCTTTCTTT,CSVDSYTEAFF,NA,TRBV29-1,TRBJ1-1,many
TGTGCCACCAGCAGAGACTGGGACAGATACAATGAGCAGTTCTTC,CATSRDWDRYNEQFF,TRBD1,TRBV15,TRBJ2-1,few
TGTGCCAGCAGTCCACAGGGGGCTATGGGAACCTTGAACACTGAAGCTTTCTTT,CASSPQGAMGTLNTEAFF,TRBD1,TRBV6-1,TRBJ1-1,many
TGTGCCAGCAGGGGAGGTGGTGGCAAGGCCGTTGGACTATTAGAGACCCAGTACTTC,CASRGGGGKAVGLLETQYF,NA,TRBV7-6,TRBJ2-5,NA
TGCGCCAGCAGCCAAGATACGGTCCGGAAGAACTATGGCTACACCTTC,CASSQDTVRKNYGYTF,NA,TRBV4-3,TRBJ1-2,NA
TGCAGTGCTTTTGGATGGAACTACGAGCAGTACTTC,CSAFGWNYEQYF,NA,TRBV20-1,TRBJ2-7,NA